These T cell receptor beta chains were read from a single sample in a study of blood T cell repertoires in COVID-19. Assay used: immunoSEQ multiplex PCR; TCRdb lists only in-frame clones, some missing. This repertoire shows some 120,000 clones, about 80% found once; its top ten account for roughly 25%. Sequences were obtained from peripheral blood. These receptors were obtained from a human donor in a cohort sampled during active COVID-19. CDR3s include the opening cysteine and the closing phenylalanine or tryptophan. The D gene is left open where the match is weak. Only part of the rows carry a size: once, few, many, or a class if the clone is expanded.

v_call,j_call,clone_size,d_call,cdr3_aa,cdr3_nt
TRBV5-1,TRBJ2-5,once,NA,CASSQQGSQETQYF,TGCGCCAGCAGCCAACAGGGATCCCAAGAGACCCAGTACTTC
TRBV19,TRBJ2-3,NA,NA,CASSIDGYYTQYF,TGTGCCAGTAGTATAGACGGGTACTATACGCAGTATTTT
TRBV19,TRBJ2-1,NA,NA,CASSAMRGFDNEQFF,TGTGCCAGTAGTGCTATGCGGGGATTTGACAATGAGCAGTTCTTC
TRBV18,TRBJ1-5,NA,TRBD1,CASSQGTAGNQPQHF,TGTGCCAGCTCACAGGGGACAGCGGGCAATCAGCCCCAGCATTTT
TRBV19,TRBJ1-1,few,TRBD1,CASSIRLTGISEAFF,TGTGCCAGTAGTATACGATTGACAGGGATATCTGAAGCTTTCTTT
TRBV9,TRBJ2-1,once,TRBD2,CASTPRISSGFYNEQFF,TGTGCCAGCACCCCGAGAATATCTAGCGGGTTTTACAATGAGCAGTTCTTC
TRBV28,TRBJ1-6,NA,TRBD1,CASSWTGVGSPLHF,TGTGCCAGCAGTTGGACAGGGGTCGGCTCACCCCTCCACTTT
TRBV20-1,TRBJ2-3,NA,NA,CSASGADTQYF,TGCAGTGCTTCAGGGGCCGATACGCAGTATTTT
TRBV7-9,TRBJ2-1,once,NA,CASSSPPRRPSSYNEQFF,TGTGCCAGCAGCTCCCCCCCGAGGCGGCCGAGCTCCTACAATGAGCAGTTCTTC
TRBV28,TRBJ2-7,once,TRBD2,CASSPSTGLGTSEHEQYF,TGTGCCAGCAGTCCCTCTACCGGCCTCGGGACTAGCGAGCACGAGCAGTACTTC
TRBV5-6,TRBJ2-7,few,TRBD2,CASSFSSGGLNSYEQYF,TGTGCCAGCAGCTTTAGTAGCGGGGGGCTCAACTCCTACGAGCAGTACTTC
TRBV7-2,TRBJ2-5,once,TRBD2,CASSLWGGDQETQYF,TGTGCCAGCAGCTTATGGGGGGGGGACCAAGAGACCCAGTACTTC
TRBV14,TRBJ2-1,NA,NA,CASSESSYNEQFF,TGTGCCAGCAGCGAGAGCTCCTACAATGAGCAGTTCTTC
TRBV18,TRBJ1-6,NA,TRBD1,CASSPIGGKGAHSPLHF,TGTGCCAGCTCACCAATCGGTGGAAAGGGGGCTCATTCACCCCTCCACTTT
TRBV28,TRBJ1-1,many,NA,CASSLTKNTEAFF,TGTGCCAGCAGTTTAACAAAGAACACTGAAGCTTTCTTT
TRBV6-5,TRBJ1-5,NA,TRBD1,CASRKPGQGGQPQHF,TGTGCCAGCAGAAAGCCGGGACAGGGTGGACAGCCCCAGCATTTT
TRBV6-5,TRBJ2-7,NA,NA,CASTGGELDGHEQYF,TGTGCCAGCACCGGAGGGGAATTGGACGGACACGAGCAGTACTTC
TRBV15,TRBJ2-3,NA,TRBD1,CATGGRDRGTDTQYF,TGTGCCACCGGAGGCCGGGACAGGGGGACAGATACGCAGTATTTT
TRBV7-9,TRBJ2-5,NA,NA,CASSQRGETQYF,TGTGCCAGCAGCCAACGGGGAGAGACCCAGTACTTC
TRBV29-1,TRBJ2-5,NA,NA,CSVDVTGEYETQYF,TGCAGCGTTGACGTTACCGGGGAGTACGAGACCCAGTACTTC
TRBV4-2,TRBJ1-5,NA,NA,CASSQESGPNQPQHF,TGTGCCAGCAGCCAAGAATCAGGGCCAAATCAGCCCCAGCATTTT
TRBV30,TRBJ2-5,NA,NA,CAWSRGFETQYF,TGTGCCTGGAGTAGGGGTTTCGAGACCCAGTACTTC
TRBV19,TRBJ1-1,NA,NA,CASNDFVGGRKAFF,TGTGCCAGTAACGACTTCGTAGGTGGTCGTAAAGCTTTCTTT
TRBV10-2,TRBJ2-2,NA,NA,CASSEAAAGELFF,TGCGCCAGCAGTGAGGCGGCTGCCGGGGAGCTGTTTTTT
TRBV13,TRBJ2-3,NA,NA,CASSSAILNTQYF,TGTGCCAGCAGCTCCGCTATCCTGAATACGCAGTATTTT
TRBV18,TRBJ1-1,NA,NA,CASSPSLATEAFF,TGTGCCAGCTCACCGTCGCTAGCGACTGAAGCTTTCTTT
TRBV6-5,TRBJ2-7,NA,TRBD2,CASSPGGDPSYEQYF,TGTGCCAGCAGCCCCGGGGGGGACCCCTCCTACGAGCAGTACTTC
TRBV19,TRBJ1-5,NA,TRBD1,CASSAGTGAYSNQPQHF,TGTGCCAGTAGTGCAGGAACAGGGGCCTATAGCAATCAGCCCCAGCATTTT
TRBV6-6,TRBJ1-2,NA,TRBD1,CASSYRTGGLSGYTF,TGTGCCAGCAGTTACAGGACAGGGGGTTTATCTGGCTACACCTTC
TRBV14,TRBJ2-5,NA,NA,CASSLSSGEETQYF,TGTGCCAGCAGCCTCTCTTCGGGGGAAGAGACCCAGTACTTC
TRBV4-3,TRBJ2-1,NA,TRBD2,CASSLRMAASGGAPAFF,TGCGCCAGCAGCCTTCGGATGGCCGCAAGCGGGGGGGCCCCAGCGTTCTTC
TRBV5-1,TRBJ1-1,NA,TRBD1,CASSLGGQAFEAFF,TGCGCCAGCAGCTTGGGGGGACAGGCCTTTGAAGCTTTCTTT
TRBV25-1,TRBJ2-1,NA,TRBD2,CASSEVKAGSPYNEQFF,TGTGCCAGCAGTGAAGTGAAAGCGGGGTCCCCCTACAATGAGCAGTTCTTC
TRBV6-5,TRBJ1-3,NA,NA,CASTVGRATGNTIYF,TGTGCCAGCACCGTTGGCAGGGCAACCGGAAACACCATATATTTT
TRBV5-4,TRBJ2-7,NA,TRBD2,CASSLAASGRVYHEQYF,TGTGCCAGCAGCTTGGCGGCCAGCGGGAGGGTCTACCACGAGCAGTACTTC
TRBV6-2/TRBV6-3,TRBJ2-7,NA,TRBD1,CASSSPGQGRDEQYF,TGTGCCAGCAGCTCACCGGGACAGGGGCGTGACGAGCAGTACTTC
TRBV5-5,TRBJ2-1,NA,TRBD2,CASSPKGLAGGLPRRNEQFF,TGTGCCAGCAGCCCAAAAGGGCTAGCGGGAGGCCTACCCAGGCGGAATGAGCAGTTCTTC
TRBV5-1,TRBJ2-7,NA,NA,CASSTSGVEYEQYF,TGCGCCAGCAGCACCTCCGGGGTGGAATACGAGCAGTACTTC
TRBV28,TRBJ2-3,NA,TRBD2,CASSRGGGSTDTQYF,TGTGCCAGCAGTCGCGGGGGGGGTAGCACAGATACGCAGTATTTT
TRBV4-3,TRBJ2-7,few,NA,CASSQDITQTYEQYF,TGCGCCAGCAGCCAAGATATAACACAGACCTACGAGCAGTACTTC
TRBV18,TRBJ2-7,NA,NA,CASSRENSYEQYF,TGTGCCAGCTCAAGGGAGAACTCCTACGAGCAGTACTTC
TRBV7-2,TRBJ1-5,NA,TRBD1,CASQPTGADQPQHF,TGTGCCAGCCAACCCACAGGGGCGGATCAGCCCCAGCATTTT
TRBV18,TRBJ1-2,NA,TRBD1,CASSPERGQGYTF,TGTGCCAGCTCACCGGAGAGGGGGCAAGGCTACACCTTC
TRBV7-2,TRBJ1-1,NA,TRBD1,CASSLEGADTEAFF,TGTGCCAGCAGCTTAGAGGGGGCGGACACTGAAGCTTTCTTT
TRBV2,TRBJ2-7,NA,TRBD2,CASSRVLAGEQYF,TGTGCCAGCAGTAGGGTCCTAGCGGGCGAGCAGTACTTC
TRBV4-2,TRBJ2-3,NA,NA,CASSPRLGTDTQYF,TGTGCCAGCAGCCCACGGCTAGGCACAGATACGCAGTATTTT
TRBV12-3/TRBV12-4,TRBJ2-5,few,NA,CASSPGTQETQYF,TGTGCCAGCAGTCCCGGGACTCAAGAGACCCAGTACTTC
TRBV2,TRBJ1-2,NA,TRBD1,CASNRGLDGYTF,TGTGCCAGCAATAGGGGGCTTGATGGCTACACCTTC
TRBV4-3,TRBJ2-1,NA,TRBD2,CASSEGTSGKQFF,TGCGCCAGCAGCGAAGGTACTAGCGGGAAGCAGTTCTTC
TRBV9,TRBJ2-5,NA,TRBD2,CASSPGRLAGRETQYF,TGTGCCAGCAGCCCTGGGCGGCTAGCGGGAAGAGAGACCCAGTACTTC
TRBV4-2,TRBJ1-1,few,NA,CASSQDYSQNTEAFF,TGTGCCAGCAGCCAAGATTACAGCCAGAACACTGAAGCTTTCTTT
TRBV19,TRBJ1-5,NA,NA,CASAVARNQPQHF,TGTGCCAGTGCAGTCGCCCGCAATCAGCCCCAGCATTTT
TRBV7-2,TRBJ2-1,NA,NA,CASRDWRLNEQFF,TGTGCCAGTCGGGACTGGAGATTAAATGAGCAGTTCTTC
TRBV4-2,TRBJ1-5,NA,NA,CASSQDFSNQPQHF,TGTGCCAGCAGCCAAGACTTTAGCAATCAGCCCCAGCATTTT